The 25 T cell receptor beta chains given below trace back to one sample, sequenced in a study of blood T cell repertoires in COVID-19 (dated by TCRdb to the early 2020s). Libraries came from the immunoSEQ multiplex PCR assay. TCRdb took over this immuneACCESS table, retaining in-frame rearrangements with V and J assigned. Such tables are incomplete; in checked studies, under half of the missing clones stem from an unresolved V gene, and the remainder is unexplained. In all, the sample holds 100,000 to 150,000 clones, and over 75% of those were seen once. The ten largest clones capture 25% to 30% of the sample. The sample consisted of peripheral blood. The receptors originated from a woman older than 75 with acute or convalescent COVID-19.

The rearrangement uses TRBV5-4 and TRBJ1-2, with D possibly TRBD1 on 5 matching bases. This CDR3 has 15 amino acids. The germline CDR1 and CDR2 sequences are SGHNT and YYREEE (reference sequence). The V and J ends lost 2 bases and 4 bases respectively, with 15 bases between them. CDR3 DNA sequence: TGTGCCAGCAGCTTCGGAGGGGCGGGAATCTATGGCTACACCTTC. Its protein product is CASSFGGAGIYGYTF.

The chain combines TRBV6-6 with TRBJ2-5; D might be TRBD1 (6 bases). CDR1 and CDR2 (germline): MNHNY, SVGAGI (reference sequence). The CDR3 is 12 amino acids. The V end was cut by 6 bases, the J end by 4 bases, with 9 bases between. CDR3 amino acids: CASRTTGETQYF. DNA of the CDR3: TGTGCCAGCAGAACGACAGGAGAGACCCAGTACTTC.

V and J are TRBV6-5 and TRBJ2-1; 11 nucleotides match TRBD2. The length of the CDR3 is 15 residues. The germline V gene encodes CDR1 MNHEY and CDR2 SVGAGI. With V trimmed by 6 bases and J by 8 bases, 9 bases remained unmatched. The CDR3 sequence: CASSKISGGVDEQFF. DNA of the CDR3: TGTGCCAGCAGCAAGATTAGCGGGGGGGTGGATGAGCAGTTCTTC.

The genes are TRBV5-1 and TRBJ2-1, with TRBD2 matching over 12 bases. Trimming cost V 1 base and J 9 bases; bases outside gene matches: 2. The germline gives CDR1 SGHRS, CDR2 YFSETQ. This CDR3 has 14 residues. The CDR3 here is CASSLTSGGFEQFF. The CDR3 DNA reads as TGCGCCAGCAGCTTGACTAGCGGGGGGTTTGAGCAGTTCTTC.

The genes are TRBV6-4 and TRBJ1-2; weak D call: TRBD1 (5 bases). Germline V lookup: CDR1 MRHNA, CDR2 SNTAGT. V was trimmed by 3 bases and J by 4 bases, leaving 15 bases between them. The CDR3 consists of 15 residues. The DNA of the CDR3 is TGTGCCAGCAGTGAGCGGTCGGGAGGGGCCTATGGCTACACCTTC. As protein: CASSERSGGAYGYTF.

This chain uses TRBV5-4 with TRBJ1-1; possible D gene TRBD1, 6 bases. The germline V gene encodes CDR1 SGHNT and CDR2 YYREEE (reference sequence). V gave up 1 base and J gave up 5 bases, with 15 bases separating them. The CDR3 has 15 residues. The CDR3 DNA is TGTGCCAGCAGCTTGTCAGGGACAAGTCTAACTGAAGCTTTCTTT. It encodes CASSLSGTSLTEAFF.

The chain combines TRBV6-2 or TRBV6-3 with TRBJ1-2; TRBD1 might be the D (6 bases). Trimming removed 5 bases from V and 6 bases from J, with 16 bases in between. The CDR3 consists of 14 residues. CDR1 and CDR2 from the germline V gene are MNHEY and SVGEGT. The CDR3 bases are TGTGCCAGCAGTAACACCCAAGGACAGAATGGCTACACCTTC. As protein: CASSNTQGQNGYTF.

This chain joins TRBV2 and TRBJ2-5; no definite D call. This CDR3 spans 13 amino acids. Germline-derived CDR1 and CDR2 are SNHLY and FYNNEI. V dropped 6 bases and J dropped 2 bases, with 10 bases sitting between them. CDR3 DNA: TGTGCCAGCAGCGCGAGTAGTCAAGAGACCCAGTACTTC. This translates into CASSASSQETQYF.

This chain joins TRBV7-9 and TRBJ2-7, with 9 bases aligning to TRBD1. The CDR3 runs to 17 residues. V was clipped by 5 bases and J by 6 bases; unmatched bases: 17. The germline V gene encodes CDR1 SEHNR and CDR2 FQNEAQ (reference sequence). Written as DNA, the CDR3 is TGTGCCAGCAGCCCAACCTTGGGACAGGGAACTGAGGGCGAGCAGTACTTC. It is translated as CASSPTLGQGTEGEQYF.

As DNA, the CDR3 is TGTGCCAGCAGTTACAGGGGAACGGGTGCTAATGAAAAACTGTTTTTT. Translating it yields CASSYRGTGANEKLFF. The V call is TRBV6-5, the J call TRBJ1-4; the D gene is possibly TRBD1 (5 bases). Germline V gene lookup returns CDR1 MNHEY and CDR2 SVGAGI. The CDR3 totals 16 residues. Trimming pared 2 bases from V and 3 bases from J, leaving 13 bases between.

This clone appeared many times. The J gene is TRBJ1-2, the V gene TRBV19, with a weak D call TRBD1 (6 bases). The V end was cut by 7 bases, the J end by 3 bases, with 18 bases between. The germline gives CDR1 LNHDA, CDR2 SQIVND (reference sequence). The CDR3 contains 15 residues. The CDR3 is CASTIPGAFHYGYTF. CDR3 bases: TGTGCCAGTACCATCCCAGGGGCCTTTCACTATGGCTACACCTTC.

The chain joins TRBV7-8 to TRBJ1-2; maybe TRBD1 (5 bases). With 5 bases removed from V and 2 bases from J, the gap between germline ends came to 15 bases. The CDR3 has 15 amino acids. Per germline, CDR1 SGHVS and CDR2 FQNEAQ. DNA of the CDR3: TGTGCCAGCAGCAGACCCGGGGGGGGAAACTATGGCTACACCTTC. Protein sequence: CASSRPGGGNYGYTF.

The chain employs TRBV5-4 and TRBJ2-5; tentatively, D is TRBD1 (6 bases). Germline V CDR1 and CDR2: SGHNT, YYREEE (reference sequence). V was shortened by 0 bases and J by 1 base, with 10 bases between the two germline ends. The CDR3 is 15 amino acids. CDR3 bases: TGTGCCAGCAGCTTGGTAGGGGGAACCCAAGAGACCCAGTACTTC. Protein: CASSLVGGTQETQYF.

The genes are TRBV12-3 or TRBV12-4 and TRBJ1-1, with a weak D call TRBD1 (5 bases). Trimming removed 7 bases at V and 8 bases at J, with 11 bases between. The CDR3 runs to 11 residues. The CDR3 DNA reads TGTGCCAGCAACTTTGGGGGGGAAGCTTTCTTT. It yields the protein CASNFGGEAFF.

The chain has TRBV6-5 and TRBJ1-6; tentatively, D is TRBD1 (5 bases). Germline V gene lookup returns CDR1 MNHEY and CDR2 SVGAGI. Trimming removed 0 bases from V and 7 bases from J, with 10 bases in between. The CDR3 totals 15 residues. The CDR3, as DNA: TGTGCCAGCAGTTACTCTTACAGGTCCAATTCACCCCTCCACTTT. Its translation: CASSYSYRSNSPLHF.

The chain links TRBV6-1 to TRBJ1-4; 7 nucleotides line up with TRBD1. The germline V gene encodes CDR1 MNHNS and CDR2 SASEGT. The V and J ends lost 4 bases and 8 bases, in that order; junction bases with no gene match: 16. The CDR3 has 17 amino acids. CDR3 sequence reads: CASSGGLEGGRDEKLFF. CDR3 nucleotide sequence: TGTGCCAGCAGTGGGGGCCTTGAAGGGGGCAGGGACGAAAAACTGTTTTTT.

The CDR3 DNA reads as TGTGCCAGCAGCCGGGGACAGTACTCTGGAAACACCATATATTTT. Protein: CASSRGQYSGNTIYF. The chain has TRBV28 and TRBJ1-3; TRBD1 agrees at 7 bases. The V gene end was trimmed by 6 bases and the J gene end by 0 bases; junction bases not matched to a gene: 5. This CDR3 region has 15 residues. CDR1 MDHEN and CDR2 SYDVKM come from the germline V gene.

The chain joins TRBV6-5 to TRBJ1-3; D is possibly TRBD1 (5 bases). This CDR3 spans 14 amino acids. Germline CDR1 reads MNHEY; CDR2 reads SVGAGI. V lost 6 bases, J lost 0 bases, and 9 bases lay in between. As DNA, the CDR3 is TGTGCCAGCAGCCTTAGGGGCTCTGGAAACACCATATATTTT. This gives the protein CASSLRGSGNTIYF.

This clone was detected only once. The chain carries TRBV5-1 and TRBJ1-2; 11 bases match TRBD1. The V gene's germline CDR1 is SGHRS and CDR2 YFSETQ. The CDR3 runs 15 residues. The V segment lost 4 bases and the J segment 6 bases; nucleotides outside the gene matches: 8. CDR3 loop: CASSPTGTGGDGYTF. The CDR3 DNA follows: TGCGCCAGCAGCCCGACGGGGACAGGGGGAGATGGCTACACCTTC.

This chain links TRBV5-1 with TRBJ2-2; the D gene is possibly TRBD2 (6 bases). CDR3 length equals 19 residues. In germline, CDR1 is SGHRS, CDR2 YFSETQ. Deletions cut 4 bases from V and 7 bases from J, with 29 bases between. For the CDR3, the DNA is TGCGCCAGCAGCCGCATCCGCTCGAGCCTACCCGGCGGGAACGGGGAGCTGTTTTTT. The encoded protein is CASSRIRSSLPGGNGELFF. Supplemented by reference TRBV5-1 and TRBJ2-2, the full variable domain reads KAGVTQTPRYLIKTRGQQVTLSCSPISGHRSVSWYQQTPGQGLQFLFEYFSETQRNKGNFPGRFSGRQFSNSRSEMNVSTLELGDSALYLCASSRIRSSLPGGNGELFFGEGSRLTVL.

The rearrangement uses TRBV3-1 (or the pseudogene TRBV3-2) and TRBJ2-4, with D uncertain. Trimming took off 5 bases at V and 6 bases at J, with 11 bases between the two ends. The CDR3 extends over 13 amino acids. The germline CDR1 and CDR2 sequences are LGHDT and YNNKEL (reference sequence). The CDR3 DNA sequence: TGTGCCAGCAGCTCCTTAATGGCAAACATTCAGTACTTC. Amino acid sequence: CASSSLMANIQYF.

This clone showed up many times. The chain has TRBV11-2 and TRBJ2-7; TRBD2 is a possible D gene (5 bases). The CDR3 has 12 amino acids. Trimming left V 0 bases short and J 6 bases short, with 6 bases between. Looked up from germline, CDR1 is SGHAT and CDR2 is FQNNGV. The CDR3 region has the DNA TGTGCCAGCAGCTTAGAGGGAGCCGAGCAGTACGTC. Amino acid sequence: CASSLEGAEQYV.

CDR3 region: CSAGTSGTYNEQFF. The CDR3 DNA reads as TGCAGCGCCGGGACTAGCGGAACCTACAATGAGCAGTTCTTC. The chain carries TRBV29-1 and TRBJ2-1; 11 bases are shared with TRBD2. Germline V CDR1 and CDR2: SQVTM, ANQGSEA. V trimming: 7 bases; J trimming: 2 bases; junction bases outside the gene matches: 4. This CDR3 is built from 14 residues.

The chain links TRBV5-1 to TRBJ2-5; D is ambiguous. V lost 0 bases, J lost 1 base, and 4 bases lay in between. Germline-derived CDR1 and CDR2 are SGHRS and YFSETQ. The CDR3 loop spans 13 amino acids. CDR3 sequence: CASSLDSQETQYF. The CDR3 bases are TGCGCCAGCAGCTTGGACAGCCAAGAGACCCAGTACTTC. Variable domain in full (rest from reference TRBV5-1 and TRBJ2-5): KAGVTQTPRYLIKTRGQQVTLSCSPISGHRSVSWYQQTPGQGLQFLFEYFSETQRNKGNFPGRFSGRQFSNSRSEMNVSTLELGDSALYLCASSLDSQETQYFGPGTRLLVL.

This CDR3 is CASSRRGNSPLHF. The CDR3 DNA sequence: TGTGCCAGCAGCCGGCGAGGGAATTCACCCCTCCACTTT. The chain is built from TRBV14 and TRBJ1-6; D unclear. Germline CDR1 and CDR2: SGHDN and FVKESK. The CDR3 extends over 13 amino acids. The ends were cut back, 4 bases at V and 7 bases at J, with 8 bases in the middle.